This section outlines one T cell receptor beta chain sequence together with its context. This CDR3 region has 14 residues. CDR1 SEHNR and CDR2 FQNEAQ come from the germline V gene (reference sequence). V lost 1 base and J lost 2, with 9 bases in between. The record originates from a study of blood T cell repertoires in COVID-19. Study details: Samples representing acute and convalescent COVID-19 were sourced from the United States, Italy and Spain. In each case, the material was cDNA or gDNA derived from T cells, B-cell-depleted T cells, or PBMCs.

In the source study's methods: How many nucleated cells were present was estimated from reference gene primer amplification. The table came from immunoSEQ multiplex PCR; TCRdb's copy has only in-frame clones and leaves some out. V and J calls and clone size follow that table, whereas D and trimming were derived from the DNA. The table shows 35,000 to 40,000 clones, with over 65% occurring only once. This clonotype originated in a man between 70 and 80 years old with acute or convalescent COVID-19. Material: peripheral blood. The chain uses TRBV7-9 and TRBJ2-7; no definite D call. The CDR3 DNA follows: TGTGCCAGCAGCTTAGGGCAGGTCGCCTACGAGCAGTACTTC. Translating it yields CASSLGQVAYEQYF.